The entry that follows covers one T cell receptor beta chain sequence. No cognate antigen has been identified for it. The input lacks base qualities; no much larger clone sits a single base away. Taken with the paper, the label for treatment or condition translates to: live attenuated yellow fever vaccine strain. A standard Ficoll-Paque protocol was used to isolate PBMCs from peripheral blood. CD4 and CD8 T-cell fractions were isolated with Dynabeads CD4 and CD8 positive selection kits. TriZol was used to extract RNA from bulk PBMCs, CD4 and CD8 fractions, and dextramer-positive and dextramer-negative fractions. TCR cDNA was synthesized by 5'RACE template switching, through which a universal primer site and unique molecular identifiers were introduced. cDNA synthesis was primed from both the TCR alpha and TCR beta constant segments. Library amplification used two PCR steps, and the second PCR step added sample barcodes and sequencing adapters. Sequencing of libraries was performed on Illumina HiSeq 2500 (2x100 bp) or NovaSeq (2x150 bp). As for the authors' bioinformatics: Demultiplexing of reads and collapsing into UMI consensus sequences were performed with MIGEC, and V(D)J alignment was carried out with MiXCR. Using edgeR on replicate PBMC samples, clonotypes were called vaccine-responding if FDR was below 0.01 and the log2 fold change was above 5 up to day 15. Each bulk clonotype was labeled CD4 or CD8 based on which sequenced repertoire, CD4 or CD8, contained the clonotype at higher abundance. TCRdb handled the public reads itself, with Q25 trimming in fastp and clone calling in MiXCR, and kept productive beta chains. Each CDR3 protein appears once, grouped with its most common genes and DNA. The V and J calls shown here were made by TCRdb, not taken from the authors' results. This sample has about 75,000 distinct CDR3 sequences in its table, and around 7.8% of those were observed once. The top ten clones comprise about 27% of the sample.

The entry originates in a study of T cells after yellow fever vaccination (dated by TCRdb to the late 2010s). With respect to the entire study: The SMART-Seq v4 Ultra Low Input RNA kit was used to prepare libraries from fractions with low cell numbers. Two healthy male donors made up the cohort, one aged 18 to 30 years and the other aged 30 to 40 years. Bulk TCR alpha and beta repertoires were sequenced longitudinally to track T-cell clones before and after primary and booster YFV17D yellow fever vaccination. Bulk PBMC replicates and cell subsets were isolated from blood drawn at multiple timepoints before and after both primary and secondary immunization. On the study overall, not on this receptor specifically: A small fraction of clonotypes appeared in both the CD4 and CD8 compartments, likely as a result of convergent recombination. The secondary T-cell response was weaker than the primary response but faster, peaking on day 5 instead of day 15. After the booster, most of the clones that had expanded following primary vaccination were detected again (about 95% of CD4 and roughly 90% of CD8), which suggests that memory was broadly maintained. Only a couple of donors were included in the study, so the extent to which the findings can be generalized is limited. Computational filtering was required because FACS-sorted repertoires could contain abundant contaminating clonotypes from the bulk population.

Ends trimmed: V by 6 bases, J by 8 bases; bases unmatched to a gene: 7. Via the germline V gene, CDR1 is WSHSY and CDR2 SAAADI. Including cysteine and phenylalanine, the CDR3 has 13 amino acids. Only the CDR3 region is kept as DNA, spanning 39 bases read in frame from base 1. The specimen was CD8+ T cells sorted from PBMCs, collected roughly 10 days after the first yellow fever vaccination. The chain links TRBV10-2 with TRBJ1-2, and 9 junction bases match TRBD1. This clonotype originated in a man aged 18-30 years who received the YFV17D yellow fever vaccine. The CDR3 region: CASRAGQGQGYTF. The sequenced DNA is TGCGCCAGCAGAGCTGGACAGGGGCAGGGCTACACCTTC.